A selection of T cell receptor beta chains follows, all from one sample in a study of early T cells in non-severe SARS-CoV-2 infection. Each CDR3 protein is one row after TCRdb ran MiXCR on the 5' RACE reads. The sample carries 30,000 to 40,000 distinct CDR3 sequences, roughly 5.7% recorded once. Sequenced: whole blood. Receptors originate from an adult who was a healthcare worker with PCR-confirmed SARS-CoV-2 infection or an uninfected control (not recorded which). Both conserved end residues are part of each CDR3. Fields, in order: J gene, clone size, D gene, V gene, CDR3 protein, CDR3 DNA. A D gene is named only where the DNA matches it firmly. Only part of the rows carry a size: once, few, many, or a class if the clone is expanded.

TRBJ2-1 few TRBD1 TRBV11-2 CASSLDDRALPYNEQFF TGTGCCAGCAGCTTAGATGACAGGGCCTTACCCTACAATGAGCAGTTCTTC
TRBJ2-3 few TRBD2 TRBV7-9 CASSLASGSTDTQYF TGTGCCAGCAGCTTAGCTAGCGGGAGCACAGATACGCAGTATTTT
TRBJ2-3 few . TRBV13 CASSHLVDTQYF TGTGCCAGCAGCCACCTCGTGGATACGCAGTATTTT
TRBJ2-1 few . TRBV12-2 CASRTIPGSNEQFF TGTGCAAGTCGCACCATCCCGGGTTCCAATGAGCAGTTCTTC
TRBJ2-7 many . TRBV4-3 CASSQTLDGSYEQYF TGCGCCAGCAGCCAGACCCTGGACGGTTCCTACGAGCAGTACTTC
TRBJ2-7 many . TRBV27 CASSSWVKGGEQYF TGTGCCAGCAGTTCCTGGGTCAAGGGGGGCGAGCAGTACTTC
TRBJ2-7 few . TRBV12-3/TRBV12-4 CASSLGPREKQYF TGTGCCAGCAGTTTAGGCCCCCGGGAGAAGCAGTACTTC
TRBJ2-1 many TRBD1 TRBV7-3 CASSQDRGFINEQFF TGTGCCAGCAGTCAGGACAGGGGGTTTATCAATGAGCAGTTCTTC
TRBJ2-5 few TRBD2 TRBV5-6 CASSYRLAGGQETQYF TGTGCCAGCAGCTACCGACTAGCGGGGGGGCAAGAGACCCAGTACTTC
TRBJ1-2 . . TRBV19 CASSDTLYGYTF TGTGCCAGCTCCGACACCTTATATGGCTACACCTTC
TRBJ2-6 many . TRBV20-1 CSASNRETSGANVLTF TGCAGTGCTAGTAACAGGGAAACCTCTGGGGCCAACGTCCTGACTTTC
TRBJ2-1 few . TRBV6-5 CASSYSRGNEQFF TGTGCCAGCAGTTACTCGCGGGGAAATGAGCAGTTCTTC
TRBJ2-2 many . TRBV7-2 CASSQSRQNTGELFF TGTGCCAGCAGCCAGAGCCGGCAGAACACCGGGGAGCTGTTTTTT
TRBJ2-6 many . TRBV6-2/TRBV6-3 CASLGRNSGANVLTF TGTGCCAGCCTCGGACGGAACTCTGGGGCCAACGTCCTGACTTTC
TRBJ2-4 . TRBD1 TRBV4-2 CASSHRQGRIENIQYF TGTGCCAGCAGCCATAGACAGGGGCGTATTGAAAACATTCAGTACTTC
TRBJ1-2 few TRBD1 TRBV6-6 CASSRQGAGYTF TGTGCCAGCAGCCGACAGGGTGCTGGCTACACCTTC
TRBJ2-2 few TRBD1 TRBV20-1 CGIDRGNTGELFF TGCGGAATCGACAGGGGAAACACCGGGGAGCTGTTTTTT
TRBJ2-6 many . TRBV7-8 CASGSGANVLTF TGTGCCAGCGGCTCTGGGGCCAACGTCCTGACTTTC
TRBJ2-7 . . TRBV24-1 CATSAPQGPGSSYEQYF TGTGCCACCAGTGCCCCCCAGGGGCCAGGGAGTTCCTACGAGCAGTACTTC
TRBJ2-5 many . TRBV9 CASSVGGQWGETQYF TGTGCCAGCAGCGTAGGTGGCCAATGGGGAGAGACCCAGTACTTC
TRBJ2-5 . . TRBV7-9 CASSSSTVQETQYF TGTGCCAGCAGCTCCTCGACAGTACAAGAGACCCAGTACTTC
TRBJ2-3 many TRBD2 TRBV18 CASSPPDALAGAGDTQYF TGTGCCAGCTCACCACCGGATGCCCTAGCGGGAGCAGGAGATACGCAGTATTTT
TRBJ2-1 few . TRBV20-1 CSARDGGLGGDEQFF TGCAGTGCTAGAGACGGTGGGTTGGGGGGCGATGAGCAGTTCTTC
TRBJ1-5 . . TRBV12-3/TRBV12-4 CASTRRGQPQHF TGTGCCAGCACTCGCCGGGGTCAGCCCCAGCATTTT
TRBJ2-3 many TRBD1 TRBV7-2 CASSTSPGTGGTDTQYF TGTGCCAGCAGCACCAGCCCCGGGACAGGGGGCACAGATACGCAGTATTTT
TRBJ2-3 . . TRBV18 CASSPQTGNTDTQYF TGTGCCAGCTCACCGCAGACAGGCAACACAGATACGCAGTATTTT
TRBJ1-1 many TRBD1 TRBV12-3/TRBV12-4 CASSPSQGARDAFF TGTGCCAGCAGTCCTTCACAGGGGGCGCGGGATGCTTTCTTT
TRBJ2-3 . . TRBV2 CASRSLADTQYF TGTGCCAGCAGATCGTTGGCAGATACGCAGTATTTT
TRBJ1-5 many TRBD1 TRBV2 CASRQQGSNQPQHF TGTGCCAGCAGGCAACAGGGGAGCAATCAGCCCCAGCATTTT
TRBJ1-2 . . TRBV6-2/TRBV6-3 CASSEGQNYGYTF TGTGCCAGCAGTGAAGGACAGAACTATGGCTACACCTTC
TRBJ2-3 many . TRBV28 CASSGGTDTQYF TGTGCCAGCAGCGGAGGCACAGATACGCAGTATTTT
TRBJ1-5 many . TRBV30 CASQIRVGNQPQHF TGTGCCTCCCAAATCAGGGTAGGCAATCAGCCCCAGCATTTT
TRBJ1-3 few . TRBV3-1 CASSLRGGALGNTIYF TGTGCCAGCAGCCTCAGAGGGGGGGCGCTTGGAAACACCATATATTTT
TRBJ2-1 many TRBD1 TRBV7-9 CASSSKGLTGSREQFF TGTGCCAGCAGCTCCAAGGGGTTGACAGGGAGTAGGGAGCAGTTCTTC
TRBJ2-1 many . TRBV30 CAWSGKYALYNEQFF TGTGCCTGGAGTGGTAAATACGCCCTCTACAATGAGCAGTTCTTC
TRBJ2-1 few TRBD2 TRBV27 CASSLGSSGYNEQFF TGTGCCAGCAGTTTAGGATCTAGCGGATACAATGAGCAGTTCTTC
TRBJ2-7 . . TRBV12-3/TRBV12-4 CASSIRNYYEQYF TGTGCCAGCAGTATCCGAAATTACTACGAGCAGTACTTC
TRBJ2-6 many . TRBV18 CASSPTGGANVLTF TGTGCCAGCTCACCAACTGGTGGGGCCAACGTCCTGACTTTC
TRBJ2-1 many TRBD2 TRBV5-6 CASSWGTPGLAGPRGGNEQFF TGTGCCAGCAGCTGGGGAACCCCGGGACTAGCGGGACCGAGGGGGGGAAATGAGCAGTTCTTC
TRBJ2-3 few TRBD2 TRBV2 CASKHEGTSGTDTQYF TGTGCCAGCAAGCACGAGGGGACTAGCGGGACTGATACGCAGTATTTT
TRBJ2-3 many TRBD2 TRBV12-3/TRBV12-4 CASSSTPGLAGPLDTDTQYF TGTGCCAGCAGTTCGACACCGGGACTAGCGGGGCCTCTCGACACAGATACGCAGTATTTT
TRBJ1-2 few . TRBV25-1 CASSPTGTSYGYTF TGTGCCAGCAGCCCAACCGGGACATCCTATGGCTACACCTTC
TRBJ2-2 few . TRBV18 CASSPTGSGELFF TGTGCCAGCTCACCAACGGGTTCCGGGGAGCTGTTTTTT
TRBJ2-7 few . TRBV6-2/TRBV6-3 CASSYGGSYEQYF TGTGCCAGCAGTTACGGTGGCAGCTACGAGCAGTACTTC
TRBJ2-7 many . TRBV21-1 CATPGTPPYF TGTGCCACCCCTGGGACCCCTCCGTACTTC
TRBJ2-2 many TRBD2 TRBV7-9 CASSSRTRIWELFF TGTGCCAGCAGCTCCCGGACTAGAATTTGGGAGCTGTTTTTT
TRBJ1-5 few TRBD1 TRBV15 CATSISLRGPDQPQHF TGTGCCACCAGCATTTCGCTCAGGGGGCCGGATCAGCCCCAGCATTTT
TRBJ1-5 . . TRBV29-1 CSAQGDNQPQHF TGCAGCGCCCAGGGTGACAATCAGCCCCAGCATTTT
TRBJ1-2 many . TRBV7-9 CASSADTTVNYGYTF TGTGCCAGCAGCGCTGACACAACCGTTAACTATGGCTACACCTTC
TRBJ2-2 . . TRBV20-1 CSAADGLRTGELFF TGCAGTGCGGCAGACGGATTGAGGACCGGGGAGCTGTTTTTT
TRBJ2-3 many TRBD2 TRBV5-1 CASSIDLAGTTDTQYF TGCGCCAGCAGCATTGATCTAGCGGGGACCACAGATACGCAGTATTTT